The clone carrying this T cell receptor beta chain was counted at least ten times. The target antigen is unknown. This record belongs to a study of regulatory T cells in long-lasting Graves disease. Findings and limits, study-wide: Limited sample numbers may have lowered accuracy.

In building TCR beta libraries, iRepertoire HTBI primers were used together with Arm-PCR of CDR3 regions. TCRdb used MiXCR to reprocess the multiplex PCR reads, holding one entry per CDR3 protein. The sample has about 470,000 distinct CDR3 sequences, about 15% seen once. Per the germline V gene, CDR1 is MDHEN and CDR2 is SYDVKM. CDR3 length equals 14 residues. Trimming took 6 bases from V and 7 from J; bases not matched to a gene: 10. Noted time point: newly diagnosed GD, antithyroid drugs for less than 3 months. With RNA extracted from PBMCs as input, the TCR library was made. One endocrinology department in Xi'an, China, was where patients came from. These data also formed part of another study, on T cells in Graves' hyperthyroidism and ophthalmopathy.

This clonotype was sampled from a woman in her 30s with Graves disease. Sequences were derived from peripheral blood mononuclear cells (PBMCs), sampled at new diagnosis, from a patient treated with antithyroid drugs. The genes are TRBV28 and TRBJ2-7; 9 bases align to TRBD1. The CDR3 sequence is CASRTGTGSGEQYF. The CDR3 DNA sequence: TGTGCCAGCAGGACCGGGACAGGGAGTGGGGAGCAGTACTTC.